This record covers a single T cell receptor (beta chain). The antigen remains undetermined. TCRdb keeps only in-frame clones here, not all; method: immunoSEQ multiplex PCR. The table lists roughly 2.5 million clones, around 94% of them singletons, with over 0.12% in the top ten. Germline CDR1 PRHDT, CDR2 FYEKMQ (reference sequence). The CDR3 covers 14 residues. V gave up 7 bases and J gave up 1 base, with 11 bases separating them. The entry originates in a study of shared clonotypes between healthy human individuals. Study-level results: Tissues were not sampled, only blood, and their repertoires likely differ. Among non-shared clonotypes, generation probabilities were lower than among those shared by all four donors. Measured sharing among donors was expected to vary with sequencing depth.

This clonotype was obtained from a man between 18 and 29 years old in good health. The chain uses TRBV13 and TRBJ2-4, with D perhaps matching TRBD1 (5 bases). Source material: naive CD4+ T cells sorted from blood. Subset noted: CD45RA+ positively selected. The CDR3 DNA sequence: TGTGCCAGCAACGAGAAGGGGGCCAAAAACATTCAGTACTTC. This codes for CASNEKGAKNIQYF.